What follows are 3 T cell receptor beta chains derived from one specimen sequenced in a study of T cells in Graves' hyperthyroidism and ophthalmopathy (dated by TCRdb to about 2019). Receptor amplification or capture employed multiplex PCR. Sequencing used an Illumina HiSeq 2000. The TCR beta CDR3 regions were amplified from RNA transcripts. The first round of RT-PCR for the TCR CDR3 was performed with the HTBI primer set and the Qiagen OneStep RT-PCR kit. TCRdb itself trimmed the public reads at Q25 with fastp, ran MiXCR and retained productive beta chains. Each record represents a unique CDR3 protein, reported with the most common genes and DNA among its rows. This sample comprises about 500,000 distinct CDR3 sequences, 40% to 55% of them detected only once. 44% of the sample comes from the top ten. Sequencing was performed on peripheral blood or thyroid tissue (not recorded which). All receptors derive from an adult woman with Graves' disease, either hyperthyroidism or ophthalmopathy (not recorded which).

This clonotype was found a few times. V and J are TRBV7-8 and TRBJ2-7, with TRBD2 identical over 11 bases. There are 21 residues in the CDR3. Losses at the gene ends were 0 bases for V and 3 bases for J; bases not matched to a gene: 19. Germline-derived CDR1 and CDR2 are SGHVS and FQNEAQ. CDR3 region: CASSLAPPGLAVSILLYEQYF. In nucleotides, the CDR3 is TGTGCCAGCAGCTTAGCACCTCCGGGACTAGCGGTTTCGATATTACTCTACGAGCAGTACTTC.

This clonotype was recorded many times. The chain joins TRBV11-3 to TRBJ2-5; 10 nucleotides agree with TRBD2. The V segment lost 5 bases and the J segment 2 bases; nucleotides outside the gene matches: 5. The length of the CDR3 is 15 residues. Germline assignment: CDR1 SGHNT and CDR2 YENEEA. CDR3 in DNA: TGTGCCAGCAGCCGCGGACTAGCGGAGCAAGAGACCCAGTACTTC. Protein product: CASSRGLAEQETQYF.

The chain combines TRBV28 with TRBJ2-2, with 7 positions matching TRBD1. This CDR3 contains 16 residues. V lost 1 base to trimming and J lost 2 bases; unmatched junction nucleotides: 4. Germline CDR1 is MDHEN and CDR2 is SYDVKM. CDR3 in DNA: TGTGCCAGCAGTTTATCGACAGGGCAAAACACCGGGGAGCTGTTTTTT. Protein product: CASSLSTGQNTGELFF.